Following are 27 T cell receptor beta chains from one sample sequenced in a study of T cells in Graves' hyperthyroidism and ophthalmopathy. Regions amplified from RNA transcripts were the TCR beta CDR3 regions. The TCR CDR3 was amplified in a first-round RT-PCR using the HTBI primer set. TCRdb redid the calling of the multiplex PCR reads with MiXCR, one entry per CDR3 protein. The sample comprises about 610,000 distinct CDR3 sequences, around 15% of which are singletons, and 4.3% rests with the top ten. The source material was blood. These receptors were collected from a woman in her 40s with Graves' ophthalmopathy.

This clonotype has ten or more counts. The rearrangement links TRBV11-2 to TRBJ2-5; the D gene is possibly TRBD2 (6 bases). This CDR3 region has 16 residues. Per the germline V gene, CDR1 is SGHAT and CDR2 is FQNNGV. Trimming cost V 5 bases and J 5 bases, with 21 bases left between them. The CDR3 DNA reads TGTGCCAGCAGCCCCCGTGGGAGCGGAGGAGGGGAGACCCAGTACTTC. Protein product: CASSPRGSGGGETQYF. Supplemented by reference TRBV11-2 and TRBJ2-5, the full variable domain reads EAGVAQSPRYKIIEKRQSVAFWCNPISGHATLYWYQQILGQGPKLLIQFQNNGVVDDSQLPKDRFSAERLKGVDSTLKIQPAKLEDSAVYLCASSPRGSGGGETQYFGPGTRLLVL.

The V gene is TRBV20-1, the J gene TRBJ2-7; a possible D gene is TRBD2 (5 bases). Between the trimmed V and J ends, which lost 4 bases and 5 bases, there was a span of 18 bases. The CDR3 spans 14 residues. Germline CDR1 is DFQATT and CDR2 is SNEGSKA (reference sequence). The CDR3 DNA follows: TGCAGTGCTACTTCCGGGGTTTGGATAGACGAGCAGTACTTC. This translates into CSATSGVWIDEQYF.

This clonotype was counted many times. The V call is TRBV6-2 or TRBV6-3, the J call TRBJ2-7; D gene unclear. Germline V gives CDR1 MNHEY, CDR2 SVGEGT. The CDR3 covers 17 residues. Trimming left V 2 bases short and J 0 bases short, with 17 bases between. The CDR3, as DNA: TGTGCCAGCAGTTACGACGGCGCGGCATGGATCTCCTACGAGCAGTACTTC. Encoded protein: CASSYDGAAWISYEQYF.

V and J are TRBV18 and TRBJ2-7; 15 positions match TRBD2. CDR1 KGHSH and CDR2 LQKENI come from the germline V gene. J was trimmed by 5 bases and V by 6 bases; bases with no gene match: 5. CDR3 size: 15 residues. The chain's CDR3 is CASSPGTSGRNEQYF. The DNA for the CDR3 is TGTGCCAGCTCTCCCGGGACTAGCGGGAGGAACGAGCAGTACTTC.

This chain uses TRBV7-8 with TRBJ2-7, with TRBD2 matching over 9 bases. CDR3 length equals 16 residues. The V segment lost 8 bases and the J segment 0 bases; nucleotides outside the gene matches: 11. CDR1 and CDR2 (germline): SGHVS, FQNEAQ. The CDR3 DNA is TGTGCCAGCTTTCGAGGGGCGGGGGGGGACTCCTACGAGCAGTACTTC. Encoded protein: CASFRGAGGDSYEQYF.

This clonotype was seen repeatedly, ten times or more. The chain employs TRBV5-1 and TRBJ2-7; 13 bases fit TRBD2. CDR1 is SGHRS, CDR2 YFSETQ, per germline. The V gene end was trimmed by 4 bases and the J gene end by 6 bases; junction bases not matched to a gene: 4. The CDR3 totals 14 residues. CDR3 in DNA: TGCGCCAGCAGCAAAACTAGCGGGAGGGCCGAGCAGTACTTC. Residues: CASSKTSGRAEQYF.

The count of this clonotype is one. A single base separates this from a much larger clone, so it may be a read error. Here the CDR3 reads CASSAQEAIVYEQYF. CDR3 DNA sequence: TGTGCCAGCAGTGCCCAAGAGGCTATAGTCTACGAGCAGTACTTC. The rearrangement links TRBV6-1 to TRBJ2-7; no clear D gene. The CDR3 consists of 15 residues. CDR1 and CDR2 (germline): MNHNS, SASEGT. Trimming pared 4 bases from V and 3 bases from J, leaving 16 bases between.

This clonotype was detected ten times or more. The chain carries TRBV29-1 and TRBJ1-2; 9 nucleotides agree with TRBD1. V shed 0 bases, J shed 0 bases, and the junction held 5 bases outside the gene matches. The germline gives CDR1 SQVTM, CDR2 ANQGSEA. The CDR3 is 16 residues long. The CDR3 nucleotides are TGCAGCGTTGAAGATCGACAGGGGGAGGCTAACTATGGCTACACCTTC. It encodes CSVEDRQGEANYGYTF.

This clonotype was counted at least ten times. V is TRBV12-3 or TRBV12-4 and J is TRBJ1-2, with 7 bases identical to TRBD1. J was trimmed by 7 bases and V by 5 bases; bases with no gene match: 10. The CDR3 has 14 amino acids. The CDR3 region has the DNA TGTGCCAGCAGTCCAGCAGGGGGGACAAGTGGCTACACCTTC. Translating it yields CASSPAGGTSGYTF.

The rearrangement joins TRBV7-9 to TRBJ1-2; no clear D. This CDR3 region has 14 residues. V was shortened by 2 bases and J by 7 bases, with 14 bases between the two germline ends. CDR1 is SEHNR and CDR2 is FQNEAQ in the germline V gene (reference sequence). CDR3: CASSLKGSGSGYTF. CDR3 DNA: TGTGCCAGCAGCTTAAAGGGTTCCGGGTCTGGCTACACCTTC.

This clonotype was recorded many times. The V and J genes are TRBV7-6 and TRBJ2-5, with 8 bases matching TRBD2. Germline assignment: CDR1 SGHVS and CDR2 FNYEAQ. There are 19 residues in the CDR3. V was pared by 0 bases and J by 2 bases, with 14 bases of the junction left unmatched. The CDR3, as DNA: TGTGCCAGCAGCTTAGCGCAGGGACTAGAACCCTTCGGGCAAGAGACCCAGTACTTC. As protein: CASSLAQGLEPFGQETQYF.

This clonotype was found many times. The V and J genes are TRBV6-2 or TRBV6-3 and TRBJ1-1, with a weak D call TRBD1 (5 bases). Germline V gives CDR1 MNHEY, CDR2 SVGEGT. The CDR3 spans 14 residues. Between the trimmed V and J ends, which lost 2 bases and 1 base, there was a span of 8 bases. The CDR3 nucleotides read TGTGCCAGCAGTTACAGGGGCAAGAACACTGAAGCTTTCTTT. Translating gives CASSYRGKNTEAFF.

This clonotype was seen at least ten times. The chain carries TRBV20-1 and TRBJ2-5; a weak D match, TRBD1 (5 bases). The CDR3 sequence is 15 residues long. The V gene's germline CDR1 is DFQATT and CDR2 SNEGSKA (reference sequence). V gave up 2 bases and J gave up 5 bases, with 18 bases separating them. The CDR3 loop is CSARPARGGVETQYF. CDR3 nucleotides: TGCAGTGCTAGACCCGCTAGGGGCGGAGTGGAGACCCAGTACTTC.

In its sample, this clonotype was seen many times. This chain uses TRBV30 with TRBJ2-7; D possibly matches TRBD1 or TRBD2 (5 bases each). Germline V lookup: CDR1 GTSNPN, CDR2 SVGIG (reference sequence). The CDR3 runs 10 residues. V lost 6 bases and J lost 6, with 9 bases in between. CDR3 loop: CACHGGEQYF. The DNA for the CDR3 is TGTGCCTGTCATGGGGGCGAGCAGTACTTC. Complete variable domain (other parts from reference TRBV30 and TRBJ2-7): SQTIHQWPATLVQPVGSPLSLECTVEGTSNPNLYWYRQAAGRGLQLLFYSVGIGQISSEVPQNLSASRPQDRQFILSSKKLLLSDSGFYLCACHGGEQYFGPGTRLTVT.

In this sample, this clonotype turned up many times. V usage is TRBV6-1 and J usage is TRBJ2-7; D is unresolved. Between the trimmed V and J ends, which lost 2 bases and 3 bases, there was a span of 8 bases. CDR3 length equals 13 residues. CDR1 MNHNS and CDR2 SASEGT come from the germline V gene. This CDR3 reads CASSETRGYEQYF. The CDR3 coding sequence is TGTGCCAGCAGTGAAACGAGAGGCTACGAGCAGTACTTC.

This clonotype was detected only a few times. The chain couples TRBV10-2 to TRBJ2-5; D is unclear. The CDR3 is made up of 13 amino acids. CDR1 and CDR2 (germline): WSHSY, SAAADI. V was pared by 11 bases and J by 5 bases, with 18 bases between. The CDR3 coding sequence is TGCGCCGCTCGGGTCCCGGTGGAGGAGACCCAGTACTTC. Its protein product is CAARVPVEETQYF.

This clonotype has ten or more counts. This rearrangement joins TRBV28 to TRBJ2-5; a possible D gene is TRBD2 (5 bases). This CDR3 is built from 15 residues. The germline gives CDR1 MDHEN, CDR2 SYDVKM. V was cut by 6 bases and J by 1 base, with 15 bases left in between. Written as DNA, the CDR3 is TGTGCCAGCAGCCGATACACCGGGATCCAAGAGACCCAGTACTTC. Translating gives CASSRYTGIQETQYF.

At least ten counts were recorded for this clonotype. The V gene is TRBV19, the J gene TRBJ1-2; no definite D call. V gave up 2 bases and J gave up 2 bases, with 6 bases separating them. CDR1 and CDR2 from the germline V gene are LNHDA and SQIVND (reference sequence). CDR3 length: 13 residues. DNA of the CDR3: TGTGCCAGTAGTATATTGGCAAACTATGGCTACACCTTC. Protein sequence: CASSILANYGYTF.

This clonotype was picked up many times. The V call is TRBV11-2, the J call TRBJ2-7; 9 bases fit TRBD1. The CDR3 totals 13 residues. V shed 11 bases and J 0 bases; nucleotides not matched to a gene: 5. The germline gives CDR1 SGHAT, CDR2 FQNNGV. The CDR3 DNA sequence: TGTGCCTCCTCGACAGGGGGCTCCTACGAGCAGTACTTC. This sequence encodes CASSTGGSYEQYF.

This clonotype was recorded at least ten times. The chain joins TRBV5-4 to TRBJ2-5; TRBD1 or TRBD2 may be the D gene (6 bases each). Germline V gene sequence: CDR1 SGHNT, CDR2 YYREEE (reference sequence). V was pared by 0 bases and J by 5 bases, with 14 bases between. The CDR3 is made up of 15 amino acids. The CDR3 bases are TGTGCCAGCAGCTTGGGGGGGGCCGCGCAGGAGACCCAGTACTTC. Amino acid sequence: CASSLGGAAQETQYF. Full variable domain (remainder filled in from reference TRBV5-4 and TRBJ2-5): ETGVTQSPTHLIKTRGQQVTLRCSSQSGHNTVSWYQQALGQGPQFIFQYYREEENGRGNFPPRFSGLQFPNYSSELNVNALELDDSALYLCASSLGGAAQETQYFGPGTRLLVL.

Many counts were recorded for this clonotype. The CDR3 region is CSARTSGLTYEQYF. The CDR3 nucleotides read TGCAGTGCTAGGACTAGCGGCTTGACCTACGAGCAGTACTTC. The chain carries TRBV20-1 and TRBJ2-7; TRBD2 matches 9 bases. The CDR3 totals 14 residues. With V trimmed by 3 bases and J by 2 bases, 5 bases remained unmatched. The germline V gene encodes CDR1 DFQATT and CDR2 SNEGSKA (reference sequence).

In this sample, this clonotype turned up many times. V and J are TRBV15 and TRBJ1-5, with D maybe TRBD1 (5 bases). Trimming took off 0 bases at V and 6 bases at J, with 12 bases between the two ends. The CDR3 runs to 15 residues. Germline lookup yields CDR1 LNHNV and CDR2 YYDKDF (reference sequence). DNA for the CDR3: TGTGCCACCAGCAGAGATAGAGGGACGGGTCAGCCCCAGCATTTT. It specifies CATSRDRGTGQPQHF.

In this sample, this clonotype turned up many times. V and J are TRBV20-1 and TRBJ1-2; tentatively, D is TRBD1 (5 bases). Germline V gives CDR1 DFQATT, CDR2 SNEGSKA (reference sequence). Trimming removed 6 bases from V and 4 bases from J, with 15 bases in between. This CDR3 is 13 amino acids long. The CDR3 DNA sequence: TGCAGTGCGAGGGGACCGTCTGTCTATGGCTACACCTTC. It yields the protein CSARGPSVYGYTF.

This clonotype was seen a few times. V usage is TRBV20-1 and J usage is TRBJ2-7; 7 nucleotides align to TRBD2. The CDR3 has 14 amino acids. V was pared by 5 bases and J by 5 bases, with 12 bases of the junction left unmatched. Germline V gene lookup returns CDR1 DFQATT and CDR2 SNEGSKA (reference sequence). The DNA of the CDR3 is TGCAGTGCTGGAGGTGCGGGAGTCTTGGACGAGCAGTACTTC. This sequence encodes CSAGGAGVLDEQYF.

This clonotype was seen ten or more times. The V and J genes are TRBV6-2 or TRBV6-3 and TRBJ1-1; maybe TRBD1 (6 bases). Germline V lookup: CDR1 MNHEY, CDR2 SVGEGT. This CDR3 contains 14 residues. V was shortened by 4 bases and J by 3 bases, with 12 bases between the two germline ends. Written as DNA, the CDR3 is TGTGCCAGCAGTTTCTGGGGGCTGGACACTGAAGCTTTCTTT. It yields the protein CASSFWGLDTEAFF.

This clonotype was recorded at least ten times. The chain is built from TRBV28 and TRBJ2-5; 16 bases align to TRBD2. The CDR3 contains 15 residues. Germline CDR1 and CDR2: MDHEN and SYDVKM. V shed 6 bases and J 5 bases; nucleotides not matched to a gene: 3. CDR3: CASSKGLAGGETQYF. CDR3 bases: TGTGCCAGCAGCAAGGGACTAGCGGGAGGGGAGACCCAGTACTTC.

This clonotype occurred many times. The chain recombines TRBV11-2 with TRBJ2-7, with a possible D match to TRBD2 (7 bases). Trimming took 6 bases from V and 2 from J, leaving 20 bases between them. The CDR3 loop spans 16 amino acids. Germline CDR1 and CDR2: SGHAT and FQNNGV. The CDR3 reads CASSPMSGGIAYEQYF. For the CDR3, the DNA is TGTGCCAGCAGTCCCATGTCGGGGGGCATAGCCTACGAGCAGTACTTC.